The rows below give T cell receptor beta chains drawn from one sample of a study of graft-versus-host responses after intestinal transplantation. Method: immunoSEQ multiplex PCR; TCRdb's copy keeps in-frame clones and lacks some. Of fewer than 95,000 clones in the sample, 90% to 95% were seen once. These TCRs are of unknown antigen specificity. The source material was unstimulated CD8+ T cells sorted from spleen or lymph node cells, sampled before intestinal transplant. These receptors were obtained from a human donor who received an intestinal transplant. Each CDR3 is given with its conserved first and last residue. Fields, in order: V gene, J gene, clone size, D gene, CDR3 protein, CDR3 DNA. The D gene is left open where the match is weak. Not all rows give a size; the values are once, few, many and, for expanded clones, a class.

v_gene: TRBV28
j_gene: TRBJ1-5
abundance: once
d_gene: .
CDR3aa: CASSLPPDSLGQPQHF
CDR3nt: TGTGCCAGCAGCCTCCCACCGGACAGCCTCGGTCAGCCCCAGCATTTT

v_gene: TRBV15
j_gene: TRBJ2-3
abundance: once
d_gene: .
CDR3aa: CATADRFTDTQYF
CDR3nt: TGTGCCACCGCAGACAGGTTCACAGATACGCAGTATTTT

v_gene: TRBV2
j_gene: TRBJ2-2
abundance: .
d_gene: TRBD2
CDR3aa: CASSRSSGRTNTGELFF
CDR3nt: TGTGCCAGCAGTCGTTCTAGCGGGAGGACGAACACCGGGGAGCTGTTTTTT

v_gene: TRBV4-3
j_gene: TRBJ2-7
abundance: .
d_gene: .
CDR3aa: CASSQDRGKGQYF
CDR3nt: TGCGCCAGCAGCCAAGACAGGGGAAAGGGGCAGTACTTC

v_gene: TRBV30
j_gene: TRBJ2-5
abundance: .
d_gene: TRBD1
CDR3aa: CAWTSTGGGETQYF
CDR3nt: TGTGCCTGGACCTCGACAGGGGGAGGTGAGACCCAGTACTTC

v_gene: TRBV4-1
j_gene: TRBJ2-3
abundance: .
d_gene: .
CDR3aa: CASSQRYSTDTQYF
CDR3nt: TGCGCCAGCAGCCAGAGATATAGCACAGATACGCAGTATTTT

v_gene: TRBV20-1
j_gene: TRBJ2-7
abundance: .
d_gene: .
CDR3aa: CSAQVGEQYF
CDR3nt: TGCAGTGCCCAGGTTGGCGAGCAGTACTTC

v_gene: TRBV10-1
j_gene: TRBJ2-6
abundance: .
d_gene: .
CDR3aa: CASSEGSSGANVLTF
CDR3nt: TGCGCCAGCAGTGAAGGGAGCTCTGGGGCCAACGTCCTGACTTTC

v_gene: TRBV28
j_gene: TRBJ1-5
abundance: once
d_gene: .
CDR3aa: CASNLGEGNQPQHF
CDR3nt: TGTGCCAGTAACCTGGGGGAGGGCAATCAGCCCCAGCATTTT

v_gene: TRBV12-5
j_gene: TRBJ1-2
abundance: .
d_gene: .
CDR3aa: CASGLDVSGFSSDYGYTF
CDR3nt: TGTGCTAGTGGTTTGGACGTATCAGGGTTTTCAAGTGACTATGGCTACACCTTC

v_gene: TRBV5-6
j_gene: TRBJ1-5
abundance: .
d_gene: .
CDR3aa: CASSLSLGGSQPQHF
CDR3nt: TGTGCCAGCAGCTTGTCGCTGGGGGGGAGTCAGCCCCAGCATTTT

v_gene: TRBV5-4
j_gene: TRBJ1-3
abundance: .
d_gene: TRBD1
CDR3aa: CASSLTGGWDTIYF
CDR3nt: TGTGCCAGCAGCTTGACAGGGGGCTGGGACACCATATATTTT

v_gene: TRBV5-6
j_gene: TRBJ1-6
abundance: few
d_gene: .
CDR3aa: CASSLGPQGFISPLHF
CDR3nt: TGTGCCAGCAGCTTGGGCCCTCAGGGGTTCATCTCACCCCTCCACTTT

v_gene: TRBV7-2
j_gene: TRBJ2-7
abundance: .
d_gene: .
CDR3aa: CASSGEDLTSYEQYF
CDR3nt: TGTGCCAGCAGCGGGGAGGACCTTACCTCCTACGAGCAGTACTTC

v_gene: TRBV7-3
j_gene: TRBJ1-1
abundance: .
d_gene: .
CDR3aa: CASSPTLGGGLNTEAFF
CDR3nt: TGTGCCAGCAGCCCAACACTCGGGGGAGGGTTGAACACTGAAGCTTTCTTT

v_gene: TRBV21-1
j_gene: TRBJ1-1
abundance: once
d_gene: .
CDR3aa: CASSKRKGTGDTEAFF
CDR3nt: TGTGCCAGCAGCAAAAGGAAAGGGACAGGGGACACTGAAGCTTTCTTT

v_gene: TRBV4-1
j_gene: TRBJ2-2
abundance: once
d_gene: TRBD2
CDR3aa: CASSQVRAGDTGELFF
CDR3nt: TGCGCCAGCAGCCAAGTTAGGGCGGGGGACACCGGGGAGCTGTTTTTT

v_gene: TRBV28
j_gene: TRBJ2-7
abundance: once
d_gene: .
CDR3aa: CASSFGLVEHEQYF
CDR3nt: TGTGCCAGCAGTTTTGGACTTGTTGAGCACGAGCAGTACTTC

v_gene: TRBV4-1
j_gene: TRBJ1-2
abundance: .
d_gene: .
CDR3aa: CASSQDSVGAGANYGYTF
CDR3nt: TGCGCCAGCAGCCAAGATTCGGTTGGTGCAGGGGCTAACTATGGCTACACCTTC

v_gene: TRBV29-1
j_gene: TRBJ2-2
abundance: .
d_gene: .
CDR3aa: CSVRGLEFSTGELFF
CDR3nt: TGCAGCGTACGAGGACTGGAGTTCTCTACCGGGGAGCTGTTTTTT

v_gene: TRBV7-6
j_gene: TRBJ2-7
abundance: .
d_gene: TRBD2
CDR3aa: CASSLGPGGTYEQYF
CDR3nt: TGTGCCAGCAGCTTAGGCCCCGGGGGGACCTACGAGCAGTACTTC

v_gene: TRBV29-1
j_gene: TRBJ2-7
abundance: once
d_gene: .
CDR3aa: CSVGQEDHSYEQYF
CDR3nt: TGCAGCGTTGGACAAGAAGATCACTCCTACGAGCAGTACTTC

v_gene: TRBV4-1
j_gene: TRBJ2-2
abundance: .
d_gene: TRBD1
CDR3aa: CASSRQTGEVGELFF
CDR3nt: TGCGCCAGCAGCCGACAGACAGGGGAGGTCGGGGAGCTGTTTTTT

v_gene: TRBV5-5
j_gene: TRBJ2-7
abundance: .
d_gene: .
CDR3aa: CASSFAQGSYEQYF
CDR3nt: TGTGCCAGCAGCTTTGCGCAGGGCTCCTACGAGCAGTACTTC

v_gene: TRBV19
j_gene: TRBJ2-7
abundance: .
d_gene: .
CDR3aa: CASSKRGGLYDEQYF
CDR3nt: TGTGCCAGTAGTAAAAGAGGAGGTTTGTACGACGAGCAGTACTTC

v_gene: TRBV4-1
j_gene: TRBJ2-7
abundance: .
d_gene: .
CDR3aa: CASSQGRVYEQYF
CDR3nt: TGCGCCAGCAGCCAAGGCCGCGTCTACGAGCAGTACTTC

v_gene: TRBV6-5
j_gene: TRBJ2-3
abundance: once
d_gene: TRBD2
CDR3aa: CASSYNAGDADTQYF
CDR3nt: TGTGCCAGCAGTTACAACGCGGGAGATGCAGATACGCAGTATTTT

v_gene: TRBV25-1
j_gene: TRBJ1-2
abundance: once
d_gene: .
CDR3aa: CASSAYWGYTF
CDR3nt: TGTGCCAGCAGTGCCTACTGGGGCTACACCTTC

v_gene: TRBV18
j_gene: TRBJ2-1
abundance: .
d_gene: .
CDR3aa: CASSPLETVYNEQFF
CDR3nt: TGTGCCAGCTCACCATTAGAGACAGTTTACAATGAGCAGTTCTTC

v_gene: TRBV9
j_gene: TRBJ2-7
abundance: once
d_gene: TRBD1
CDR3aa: CASSVGTGSEQYF
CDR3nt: TGTGCCAGCAGCGTAGGGACAGGGAGCGAGCAGTACTTC

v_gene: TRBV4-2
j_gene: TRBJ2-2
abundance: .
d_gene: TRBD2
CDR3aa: CASSQDGRGGPGELFF
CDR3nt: TGTGCCAGCAGCCAAGATGGGCGGGGGGGCCCCGGGGAGCTGTTTTTT

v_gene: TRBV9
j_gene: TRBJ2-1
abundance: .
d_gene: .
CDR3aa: CASSVEALSSYNEQFF
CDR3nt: TGTGCCAGCAGCGTAGAAGCCCTAAGCTCCTACAATGAGCAGTTCTTC

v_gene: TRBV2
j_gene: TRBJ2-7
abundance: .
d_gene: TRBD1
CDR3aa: CASRDLQGLPSYEQYF
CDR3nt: TGTGCCAGCAGGGACTTACAGGGGCTGCCTTCCTACGAGCAGTACTTC

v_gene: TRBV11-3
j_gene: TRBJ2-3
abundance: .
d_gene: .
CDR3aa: CASSLPGLGTDTQYF
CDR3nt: TGTGCCAGCAGCTTACCAGGGTTAGGCACAGATACGCAGTATTTT

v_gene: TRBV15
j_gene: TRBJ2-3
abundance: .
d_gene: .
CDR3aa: CATSRVGHKDYQSTDTQYF
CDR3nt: TGTGCCACCAGCAGAGTGGGTCATAAGGACTACCAGAGCACAGATACGCAGTATTTT

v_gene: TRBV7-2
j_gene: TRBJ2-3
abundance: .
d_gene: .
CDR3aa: CASSFPGTDTQYF
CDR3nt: TGTGCCAGCAGCTTTCCAGGTACAGATACGCAGTATTTT

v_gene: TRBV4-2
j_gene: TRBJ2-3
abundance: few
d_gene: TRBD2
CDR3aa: CASSQDSGRGADTQYF
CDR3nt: TGTGCCAGCAGCCAAGACAGCGGGAGGGGAGCTGATACGCAGTATTTT

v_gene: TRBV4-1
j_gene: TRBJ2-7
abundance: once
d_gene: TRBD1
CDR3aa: CASSQAGGLAYEQYF
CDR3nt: TGCGCCAGCAGCCAAGCAGGGGGCCTTGCCTACGAGCAGTACTTC

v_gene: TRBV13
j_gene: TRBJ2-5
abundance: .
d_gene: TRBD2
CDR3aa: CASSLGLTSGGRETQYF
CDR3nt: TGTGCCAGCAGCTTAGGCCTGACTAGCGGGGGGCGGGAGACCCAGTACTTC

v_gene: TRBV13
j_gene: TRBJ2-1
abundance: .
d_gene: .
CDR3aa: CASSTGRNNEQFF
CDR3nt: TGTGCCAGCAGCACCGGGAGAAACAATGAGCAGTTCTTC

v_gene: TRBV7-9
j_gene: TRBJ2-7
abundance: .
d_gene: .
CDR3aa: CASSLAGGAYEQYF
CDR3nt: TGTGCCAGCAGCTTAGCTGGGGGCGCCTACGAGCAGTACTTC

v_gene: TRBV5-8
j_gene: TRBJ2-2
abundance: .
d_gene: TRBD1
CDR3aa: CASSLFGTGIDTGELFF
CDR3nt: TGTGCCAGCAGCTTGTTCGGGACAGGGATAGACACCGGGGAGCTGTTTTTT

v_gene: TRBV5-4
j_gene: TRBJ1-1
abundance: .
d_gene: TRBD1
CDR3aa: CASSFGTGWNTEAFF
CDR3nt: TGTGCCAGCAGCTTCGGGACAGGGTGGAACACTGAAGCTTTCTTT

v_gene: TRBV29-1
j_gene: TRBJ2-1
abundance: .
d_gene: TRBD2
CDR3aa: CSVKDGRAHEQFF
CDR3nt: TGCAGCGTTAAAGACGGGAGGGCGCATGAGCAGTTCTTC

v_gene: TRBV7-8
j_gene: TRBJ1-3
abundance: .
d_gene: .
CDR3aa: CASSFSLSGGQGNTIYF
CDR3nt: TGTGCCAGCAGCTTCTCGCTGTCGGGGGGGCAAGGAAACACCATATATTTT

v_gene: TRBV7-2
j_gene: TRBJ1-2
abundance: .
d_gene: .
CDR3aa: CASSSLLTGLNYGYTF
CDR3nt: TGTGCCAGCAGCTCCCTCCTGACAGGTTTGAACTATGGCTACACCTTC

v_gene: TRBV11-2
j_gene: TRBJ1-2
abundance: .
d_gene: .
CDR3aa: CASSLIREDYGYTF
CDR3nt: TGTGCCAGCAGCTTAATCAGGGAAGACTATGGCTACACCTTC

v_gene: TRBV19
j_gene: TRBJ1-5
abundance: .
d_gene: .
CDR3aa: CASSSFLQGQPQHF
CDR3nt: TGTGCCAGTAGCTCTTTCCTTCAGGGTCAGCCCCAGCATTTT

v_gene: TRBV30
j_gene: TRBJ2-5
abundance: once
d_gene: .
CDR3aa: CAWSVLGTGTQYF
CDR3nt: TGTGCCTGGAGTGTACTTGGCACGGGGACCCAGTACTTC

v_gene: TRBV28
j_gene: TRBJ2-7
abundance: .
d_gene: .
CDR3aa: CASSLGRKLIYEQYF
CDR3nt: TGTGCCAGCAGTTTGGGGCGGAAGTTGATCTACGAGCAGTACTTC

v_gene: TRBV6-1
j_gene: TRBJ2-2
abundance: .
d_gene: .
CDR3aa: CACRTDTGELFF
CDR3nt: TGTGCCTGCCGGACTGATACCGGGGAGCTGTTTTTT

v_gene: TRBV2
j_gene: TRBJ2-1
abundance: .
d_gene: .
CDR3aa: CASSLPFGAYNEQFF
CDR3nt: TGTGCCAGCAGTCTCCCGTTCGGTGCGTACAATGAGCAGTTCTTC

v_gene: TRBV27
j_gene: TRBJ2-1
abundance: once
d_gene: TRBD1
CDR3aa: CASTGAGTGVNEQFF
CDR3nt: TGTGCCAGCACCGGGGCCGGGACAGGGGTTAATGAGCAGTTCTTC

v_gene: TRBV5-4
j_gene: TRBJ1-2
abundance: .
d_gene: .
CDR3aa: CASSLERRTADYGYTF
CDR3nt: TGTGCCAGCAGCCTGGAGCGAAGGACAGCGGACTATGGCTACACCTTC